What follows are 27 T cell receptor beta chains derived from one specimen sequenced in a study of blood T cell repertoires in COVID-19. Repertoires were generated with immunoSEQ multiplex PCR, while TCRdb's copy carries only in-frame clones and drops some. The data contain 330,000 or so clones, roughly 87% of them singletons. The specimen sequenced was peripheral blood. All receptors derive from a woman between 55 and 75 years old with COVID-19, enrolled during active disease.

V gene TRBV5-4 combines with J gene TRBJ2-1, with 15 bases matching TRBD2. Trimming cost V 4 bases and J 6 bases; bases outside gene matches: 8. The germline V gene has CDR1 SGHNT and CDR2 YYREEE (reference sequence). This CDR3 comprises 17 residues. CDR3 sequence (DNA): TGTGCCAGCAGCACCGGACTAGCGGGGGGGACAGCCAATGAGCAGTTCTTC. This translates into CASSTGLAGGTANEQFF.

The chain carries TRBV3-1 (or the pseudogene TRBV3-2) and TRBJ2-6; possibly TRBD1 for D (6 bases). The V end was cut by 5 bases, the J end by 1 base, with 15 bases between. The CDR3 totals 17 residues. In germline, CDR1 is LGHDT, CDR2 YNNKEL (reference sequence). In nucleotides, the CDR3 is TGTGCCAGCAGCTTCTCGACAGGAGTGTCTGGGGCCAACGTCCTGACTTTC. Amino acid sequence: CASSFSTGVSGANVLTF.

The rearrangement uses TRBV19 and TRBJ1-2, with a weak D call TRBD1 (6 bases). The V gene lost 5 bases and the J gene lost 5 bases, with 12 bases spanning the gap. Germline lookup yields CDR1 LNHDA and CDR2 SQIVND (reference sequence). The CDR3 is 13 residues long. This CDR3 reads CASSLRTAYGYTF. CDR3 DNA: TGTGCCAGTAGTTTGCGGACAGCTTATGGCTACACCTTC. The complete variable domain, with remaining parts taken from reference TRBV19 and TRBJ1-2, reads DGGITQSPKYLFRKEGQNVTLSCEQNLNHDAMYWYRQDPGQGLRLIYYSQIVNDFQKGDIAEGYSVSREKKESFPLTVTSAQKNPTAFYLCASSLRTAYGYTFGSGTRLTVV.

This sequence joins TRBV6-5 and TRBJ2-5, with D perhaps TRBD2 (6 bases). The length of the CDR3 is 14 residues. The germline V gene has CDR1 MNHEY and CDR2 SVGAGI. V was trimmed by 5 bases and J by 0 bases, leaving 10 bases between them. CDR3 in amino acids: CASSPRGYQETQYF. The CDR3 coding sequence is TGTGCCAGCAGTCCCCGGGGGTACCAAGAGACCCAGTACTTC.

The J gene is TRBJ1-2, the V gene TRBV6-1, with D hard to call. Germline CDR1 and CDR2: MNHNS and SASEGT. The CDR3 contains 13 residues. Trimming stripped 2 bases from V and 6 bases from J, with 10 bases between. For the CDR3, the DNA is TGTGCCAGCAGTGAAATTGGGCACGATGGCTACACCTTC. Residues: CASSEIGHDGYTF.

In this sample, this clone turned up once. The chain uses TRBV29-1 and TRBJ2-3, with 8 bases that match TRBD1. CDR1 is SQVTM, CDR2 ANQGSEA, per germline. Germline trimming cut 1 base from V and 0 bases from J; bases unmatched to any gene: 3. The CDR3 extends over 15 amino acids. The CDR3 sequence is CSVEGDRTSTDTQYF. The CDR3 bases are TGCAGCGTTGAAGGGGACAGGACTAGCACAGATACGCAGTATTTT.

V gene TRBV5-8 combines with J gene TRBJ1-1; tentative D call: TRBD1 (5 bases). The CDR3 length is 15 residues. V lost 5 bases and J 0 bases, leaving 14 bases between the germline ends. From germline, CDR1 is SGHTS and CDR2 YDEGEE. The DNA for the CDR3 is TGTGCCAGCAGTTTCACGGGAGGGGTGAACACTGAAGCTTTCTTT. Translation: CASSFTGGVNTEAFF.

The chain is built from TRBV19 and TRBJ2-5, with D possibly matching TRBD2 (5 bases). CDR3 length equals 14 residues. V was pared by 6 bases and J by 7 bases, with 18 bases between. Germline assignment: CDR1 LNHDA and CDR2 SQIVND (reference sequence). The CDR3 nucleotides are TGTGCCAGTAGAGAGCGGCGTGATGGAGGGACCCAGTACTTC. This sequence encodes CASRERRDGGTQYF.

The rearrangement joins TRBV5-1 to TRBJ2-7; 8 bases are a match to TRBD1. Trimming removed 6 bases from V and 6 bases from J; junction bases left unmatched: 11. Per germline, CDR1 SGHRS and CDR2 YFSETQ. The length of the CDR3 is 14 residues. Written as DNA, the CDR3 is TGCGCCAGCACCCTAACTTCTACAGGGGGCGAGCAGTACTTC. Its translation is CASTLTSTGGEQYF. The full variable domain, in which reference TRBV5-1 and TRBJ2-7 provide the parts outside the CDR3, is KAGVTQTPRYLIKTRGQQVTLSCSPISGHRSVSWYQQTPGQGLQFLFEYFSETQRNKGNFPGRFSGRQFSNSRSEMNVSTLELGDSALYLCASTLTSTGGEQYFGPGTRLTVT.

The chain links TRBV5-8 to TRBJ1-3, with 12 bases identical to TRBD1. The length of the CDR3 is 17 residues. The germline V gene encodes CDR1 SGHTS and CDR2 YDEGEE. J gave up 2 bases and V 2 bases, and 5 bases lay outside the gene matches. In DNA form, the CDR3 reads TGTGCCAGCAGCTTAGGGACAGGGGGCTCTCCTGGAAACACCATATATTTT. This sequence encodes CASSLGTGGSPGNTIYF. Combining the CDR3 with reference TRBV5-8 and TRBJ1-3 gives the whole variable domain EAGVTQSPTHLIKTRGQQATLRCSPISGHTSVYWYQQALGLGLQFLLWYDEGEERNRGNFPPRFSGRQFPNYSSELNVNALELEDSALYLCASSLGTGGSPGNTIYFGEGSWLTVV.

As regards this clone: Different DNA sequences within this sample yield the same CDR3. The chain uses TRBV7-3 and TRBJ2-3, with TRBD1 identical over 7 bases. The CDR3 length is 14 residues. In germline, CDR1 is SGHTA, CDR2 FQGTGA. Unmatched junction bases numbered 3, after V lost 5 bases and J lost 1 base. CDR3 sequence: CASSRDRGTDTQYF. The DNA of the CDR3 is TGTGCCAGCAGCCGAGACAGGGGCACAGATACGCAGTATTTT. The complete variable domain, with remaining parts taken from reference TRBV7-3 and TRBJ2-3, reads GAGVSQTPSNKVTEKGKYVELRCDPISGHTALYWYRQSLGQGPEFLIYFQGTGAADDSGLPNDRFFAVRPEGSVSTLKIQRTERGDSAVYLCASSRDRGTDTQYFGPGTRLTVL.

This sequence joins TRBV5-4 and TRBJ2-5, with unresolved D. Trimming took off 3 bases at V and 5 bases at J, with 14 bases between the two ends. Germline CDR1 SGHNT, CDR2 YYREEE (reference sequence). The length of the CDR3 is 14 residues. Written as DNA, the CDR3 is TGTGCCAGCAGCTCCCGAGTACCTCCCGAGACCCAGTACTTC. It is translated as CASSSRVPPETQYF.

The V gene is TRBV5-1, the J gene TRBJ1-1; D is perhaps TRBD1 (5 bases). This CDR3 region has 13 residues. The germline V gene encodes CDR1 SGHRS and CDR2 YFSETQ. V gave up 4 bases and J gave up 1 base, with 8 bases separating them. CDR3 sequence: CASSRGPNTEAFF. The CDR3 bases are TGCGCCAGCAGCAGGGGTCCGAACACTGAAGCTTTCTTT.

The CDR3: CASSPEARNYGYTF. The CDR3 DNA follows: TGCGCCAGCAGCCCGGAGGCCAGAAACTATGGCTACACCTTC. The chain joins TRBV5-1 to TRBJ1-2; no firm D call. The V end was cut by 4 bases, the J end by 2 bases, with 12 bases between. This CDR3 comprises 14 residues. Germline V gene sequence: CDR1 SGHRS, CDR2 YFSETQ. Filled out from reference TRBV5-1 and TRBJ1-2, the complete variable domain reads KAGVTQTPRYLIKTRGQQVTLSCSPISGHRSVSWYQQTPGQGLQFLFEYFSETQRNKGNFPGRFSGRQFSNSRSEMNVSTLELGDSALYLCASSPEARNYGYTFGSGTRLTVV.

The gene calls are TRBV6-4 and TRBJ1-1; possibly TRBD1 for D (5 bases). The CDR3 is 13 residues long. V was clipped by 10 bases and J by 4 bases, with 16 bases between them. The germline CDR1 and CDR2 sequences are MRHNA and SNTAGT. The CDR3: CAKIQGSRTEAFF. The DNA of the CDR3 is TGTGCCAAGATCCAGGGTTCCCGCACTGAAGCTTTCTTT.

The chain joins TRBV12-2 to TRBJ2-7; the listed D gene, TRBD1, was not tested against the DNA. TRBV12-2 is reported as a pseudogene. CDR3 length: 15 residues. CDR3 bases: TGTGCAAGTCGCCCAAAGGGGGATATTTTCTACGAGCAGTACTTC. Translating it yields CASRPKGDIFYEQYF.

This sequence joins TRBV6-2 or TRBV6-3 and TRBJ1-1; D is unclear. There are 12 residues in the CDR3. The V and J ends lost 6 bases and 6 bases respectively, with 11 bases between them. Germline assignment: CDR1 MNHEY and CDR2 SVGEGT. This chain's CDR3 is CASSSSGAEAFF. CDR3 DNA sequence: TGTGCCAGCAGCTCCTCGGGTGCTGAAGCTTTCTTT.

This sequence joins TRBV3-1 (or the pseudogene TRBV3-2) and TRBJ1-5; 7 bases map to TRBD1. The germline CDR1 and CDR2 sequences are LGHDT and YNNKEL (reference sequence). The CDR3 covers 14 residues. The V gene end was trimmed by 4 bases and the J gene end by 4 bases; junction bases not matched to a gene: 4. The CDR3 sequence: CASSPGTVNQPQHF. The CDR3 DNA follows: TGTGCCAGCAGCCCCGGGACAGTTAATCAGCCCCAGCATTTT.

The chain carries TRBV9 and TRBJ2-2, with D possibly matching TRBD1 (5 bases). Germline V gives CDR1 SGDLS, CDR2 YYNGEE. With 4 bases removed from V and 6 bases from J, the gap between germline ends came to 10 bases. The CDR3 contains 13 residues. CDR3: CASSPKGAGELFF. The CDR3 bases are TGTGCCAGCAGCCCCAAAGGGGCCGGGGAGCTGTTTTTT.

The rearrangement links TRBV30 to TRBJ2-5; the match to TRBD2 covers 14 bases. With V trimmed by 1 base and J by 7 bases, 8 bases remained unmatched. Per the germline V gene, CDR1 is GTSNPN and CDR2 is SVGIG (reference sequence). The CDR3 covers 16 residues. The CDR3: CAWSALGTSGGGTQYF. CDR3 in DNA: TGTGCCTGGAGTGCCCTCGGGACTAGCGGGGGCGGGACCCAGTACTTC.

The chain recombines TRBV10-1 with TRBJ2-1; 7 bases map to TRBD2. J lost 5 bases, V lost 6 bases, and 7 bases had no gene match. The V gene's germline CDR1 is WNHNN and CDR2 SYGVQD (reference sequence). This CDR3 is 14 amino acids long. CDR3 in DNA: TGCGCCAGCAGGACGGGGGGTGGGGACAATGAGCAGTTCTTC. Translating it yields CASRTGGGDNEQFF.

V and J are TRBV27 and TRBJ1-2; weak D call: TRBD1 (5 bases). This CDR3 has 12 amino acids. The V end lost 4 bases, the J end lost 3 bases, and 6 bases lay between the germline ends. CDR1 and CDR2 (germline): MNHEY, SMNVEV (reference sequence). CDR3: CASSSQDYGYTF. Here the CDR3 DNA reads TGTGCCAGCAGTTCACAGGACTATGGCTACACCTTC.

The rearrangement links TRBV2 to TRBJ1-1; the D is unclear. Germline CDR1 is SNHLY and CDR2 is FYNNEI. The CDR3 sequence is 12 residues long. The V gene lost 7 bases and the J gene lost 4 bases, with 10 bases spanning the gap. The DNA for the CDR3 is TGTGCCAGCACAGGATGGGCCACTGAAGCTTTCTTT. It translates to CASTGWATEAFF.

The chain employs TRBV7-6 and TRBJ1-1, with TRBD1 matching 7 bases. The CDR3 loop spans 16 amino acids. The V gene's germline CDR1 is SGHVS and CDR2 FNYEAQ. Trimming cost V 6 bases and J 1 base; bases outside gene matches: 11. The CDR3 coding sequence is TGTGCCAGCAGTCAAAGCAGGAACAGGGGGAACACTGAAGCTTTCTTT. Translation gives CASSQSRNRGNTEAFF.

The V gene is TRBV3-1 (or the pseudogene TRBV3-2), the J gene TRBJ2-4; the D is unclear. This CDR3 region has 17 residues. The germline V gene encodes CDR1 LGHDT and CDR2 YNNKEL (reference sequence). V was cut by 0 bases and J by 0 bases, with 12 bases left in between. In DNA form, the CDR3 reads TGTGCCAGCAGCCAAGATAGCCGGTTCATAGCCAAAAACATTCAGTACTTC. Translating gives CASSQDSRFIAKNIQYF.

In this sample, this clone turned up once. This chain uses TRBV15 with TRBJ1-1; maybe TRBD1 (5 bases). Trimming took off 6 bases at V and 1 base at J, with 9 bases between the two ends. The CDR3 is made up of 13 amino acids. In germline, CDR1 is LNHNV, CDR2 YYDKDF (reference sequence). CDR3 amino acids: CATRDGGNTEAFF. For the CDR3, the DNA is TGTGCCACCAGGGACGGGGGGAACACTGAAGCTTTCTTT.

CDR3 sequence (DNA): TGCGCCAGCAGCCAAGGAGGTGGGGGGAGCAATCAGCCCCAGCATTTT. It encodes CASSQGGGGSNQPQHF. The rearrangement links TRBV4-1 to TRBJ1-5, with a tentative D call TRBD1 (5 bases). The CDR3 is 16 residues long. Germline V gene sequence: CDR1 MGHRA, CDR2 YSYEKL. V was shortened by 1 base and J by 1 base, with 11 bases between the two germline ends.